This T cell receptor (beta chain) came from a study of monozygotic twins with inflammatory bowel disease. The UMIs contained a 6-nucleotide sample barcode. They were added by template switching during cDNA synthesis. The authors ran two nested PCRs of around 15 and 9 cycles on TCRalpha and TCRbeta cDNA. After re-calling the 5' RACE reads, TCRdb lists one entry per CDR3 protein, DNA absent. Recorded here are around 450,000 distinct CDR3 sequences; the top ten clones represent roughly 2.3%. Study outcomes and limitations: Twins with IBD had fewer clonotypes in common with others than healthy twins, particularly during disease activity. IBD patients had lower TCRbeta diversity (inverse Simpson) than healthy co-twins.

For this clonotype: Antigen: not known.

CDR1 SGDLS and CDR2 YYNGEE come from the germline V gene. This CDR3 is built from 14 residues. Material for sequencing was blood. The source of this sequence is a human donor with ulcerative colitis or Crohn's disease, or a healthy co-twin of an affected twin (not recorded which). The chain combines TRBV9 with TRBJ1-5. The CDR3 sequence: CASSVHQSNQPQHF.